This T cell receptor (beta chain) was sequenced for a study of blood T cell repertoires in COVID-19 (TCRdb year 2020). Background for the entire study: Samples from collaborators originated in the United States, Italy and Spain and spanned both the acute and convalescent phases of COVID-19. The prospective study material was composed of cDNA or gDNA derived from T cells, B-cell-depleted T cells, or PBMCs. Deeply sampled blood TCRbeta repertoires from subjects exposed to, actively infected with, or recovered from COVID-19 were included in the dataset. A freely available public database, intended as a resource for researchers studying the immune response to SARS-CoV-2, is where the repertoires were released. The samples were drawn from two sources: the first 160 participants of the ongoing ImmuneRACE study, and 950 to 1,500 subjects contributed by 6 global collaborators. A de-identified subject ID, COVID-19 status, age in years and sex were almost always included in the sample metadata. Where available, HLA class I and class II types were obtained from metadata supplied by the sample provider rather than from assay-based typing.

On this clone itself: Its antigen target is currently unknown. No base qualities exist here, and no much larger clone lies one base off it.

Broader findings and caveats from the paper: Clinical and demographic metadata were provided uncurated, with the amount varying by source and participant.

Whole blood was collected in K2EDTA tubes by collaborating institutions according to the institutions' own protocols. For TCRbeta analysis, collaborators shipped samples as frozen whole blood, isolated PBMCs, or DNA extracted from either of those sample types. TCRbeta CDR3 regions were amplified from genomic DNA using the immunoSEQ Assay, a bias-controlled multiplex PCR. On the study's bioinformatics: Within the assay, amplification of reference gene primers was used to estimate how many nucleated cells each sample contained. To quantify the absolute abundance of each unique TCRbeta CDR3 rearrangement, sequence reads were collapsed and filtered. For each sample, productive Simpson clonality was calculated as the square root of Simpson's diversity index over productive rearrangements. TCRdb's version of the immuneACCESS table is confined to in-frame rearrangements and falls short of the full clone set. An unresolved V gene accounts for under half of the shortfall where checked; the remainder is of unknown origin. V, J and clone size are those of that table, while D and trimming were read from the DNA. The sample table records 85,000 to 130,000 clones; 92% of these occur just once. The ten largest clonotypes hold around 6% of the sample.

The CDR3 measures 14 amino acids from cysteine to phenylalanine. The read is trimmed to its CDR3 DNA, 42 bases read in frame from base 1. The junction shows trimming of 4 bases on V and 3 bases on J, plus 10 bases between the germline ends. From the germline V gene, CDR1 is SGHTA and CDR2 is FQGTGA. The sequenced sample consisted of peripheral blood. Recombination connected TRBV7-3 to TRBJ2-1, with TRBD1 as a weak D call on 6 bases. This receptor was identified in an older man with acute or convalescent COVID-19. The CDR3 region reads CASSSRGGYNEQFF. Read as DNA, the sequence is TGTGCCAGCAGCTCCAGAGGGGGCTACAATGAGCAGTTCTTC.